This T cell receptor (beta chain) appears in the sequencing data of a study of blood T cell repertoires in COVID-19. On the study more broadly: COVID-19 samples, acute and convalescent, were from the United States, Italy and Spain. The cDNA or gDNA used as material had been derived from T cells, B-cell-depleted T cells, or PBMCs.

The CDR3 has 16 amino acids. V shed 5 bases and J 3 bases; nucleotides not matched to a gene: 6. Germline V gives CDR1 MDHEN, CDR2 SYDVKM. Original processing notes: Reference gene primer amplification yielded estimated nucleated cell counts. TCRdb's copy holds only in-frame clones and misses some; the assay was immunoSEQ multiplex PCR. That table is the source of V, J and clone size, and D and trimming were worked out from the DNA. The table lists 100,000 to 120,000 clones, about 85% of them singletons. This receptor was identified in a human donor in a cohort sampled during active COVID-19. This sequence joins TRBV28 and TRBJ2-1; TRBD2 agrees at 11 bases. Specimen: peripheral blood. DNA for the CDR3: TGTGCCAGCAGTCAACTAGCGGGAGTAGTCTACAATGAGCAGTTCTTC. This translates into CASSQLAGVVYNEQFF.